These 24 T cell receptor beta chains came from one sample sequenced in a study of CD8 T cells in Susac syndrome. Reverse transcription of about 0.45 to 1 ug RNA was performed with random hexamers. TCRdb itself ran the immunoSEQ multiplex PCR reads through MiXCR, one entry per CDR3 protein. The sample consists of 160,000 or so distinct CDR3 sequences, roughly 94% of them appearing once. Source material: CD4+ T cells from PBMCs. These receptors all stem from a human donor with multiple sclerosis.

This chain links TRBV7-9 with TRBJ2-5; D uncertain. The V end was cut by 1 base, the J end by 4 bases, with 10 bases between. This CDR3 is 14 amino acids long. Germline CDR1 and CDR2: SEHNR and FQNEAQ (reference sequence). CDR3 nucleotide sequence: TGTGCCAGCAGCTTAGGGCAGCTAGGAGAGACCCAGTACTTC. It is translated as CASSLGQLGETQYF.

CDR3 sequence (DNA): TGTGCCATCAGTGAGTCCGGGACAGGGAAGAACACTGAAGCTTTCTTT. The encoded protein is CAISESGTGKNTEAFF. The chain recombines TRBV10-3 with TRBJ1-1; 9 bases map to TRBD1. Germline CDR1 reads ENHRY; CDR2 reads SYGVKD. The CDR3 is 16 residues long. J was trimmed by 1 base and V by 0 bases; bases with no gene match: 3.

DNA of the CDR3: TGTGCCAGCAGCCACTATAAGGGCTCCTACAATGAGCAGTTCTTC. This translates into CASSHYKGSYNEQFF. The chain combines TRBV11-2 with TRBJ2-1; unclear D gene. Germline V gene lookup returns CDR1 SGHAT and CDR2 FQNNGV. CDR3 size: 15 residues. Trimming left V 5 bases short and J 0 bases short, with 11 bases between.

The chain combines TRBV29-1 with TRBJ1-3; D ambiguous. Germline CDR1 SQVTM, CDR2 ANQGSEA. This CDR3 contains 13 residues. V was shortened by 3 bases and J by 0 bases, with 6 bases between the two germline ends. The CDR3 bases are TGCAGCGTTGAGGAGGGCTCTGGAAACACCATATATTTT. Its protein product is CSVEEGSGNTIYF. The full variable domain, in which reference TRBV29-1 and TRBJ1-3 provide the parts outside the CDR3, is SAVISQKPSRDICQRGTSLTIQCQVDSQVTMMFWYRQQPGQSLTLIATANQGSEATYESGFVIDKFPISRPNLTFSTLTVSNMSPEDSSIYLCSVEEGSGNTIYFGEGSWLTVV.

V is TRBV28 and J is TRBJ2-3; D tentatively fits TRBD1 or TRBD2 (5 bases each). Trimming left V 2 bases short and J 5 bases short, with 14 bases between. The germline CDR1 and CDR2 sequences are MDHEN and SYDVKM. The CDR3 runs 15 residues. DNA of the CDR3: TGTGCCAGCAGTTTAGGGGGTCGAATGGGAGATACGCAGTATTTT. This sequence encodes CASSLGGRMGDTQYF.

The DNA of the CDR3 is TGTGCCAGCAGCGCCCGGGACAGGGGGCTCCACAATGAGCAGTTCTTC. Translation gives CASSARDRGLHNEQFF. The chain uses TRBV9 and TRBJ2-1; 12 bases align to TRBD1. Germline-derived CDR1 and CDR2 are SGDLS and YYNGEE. V lost 3 bases, J lost 5 bases, and 6 bases stayed unmatched. The CDR3 is 16 amino acids.

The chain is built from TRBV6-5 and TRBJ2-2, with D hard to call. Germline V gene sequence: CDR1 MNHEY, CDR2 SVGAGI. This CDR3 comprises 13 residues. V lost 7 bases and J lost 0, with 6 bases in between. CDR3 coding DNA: TGTGCCAGCAAGGGTCCGAACACCGGGGAGCTGTTTTTT. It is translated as CASKGPNTGELFF.

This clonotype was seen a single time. CDR3: CSVERGRETQYF. For the CDR3, the DNA is TGCAGCGTTGAGAGAGGGCGGGAGACCCAGTACTTC. This sequence joins TRBV29-1 and TRBJ2-5; D might be TRBD2 (5 bases). Looked up from germline, CDR1 is SQVTM and CDR2 is ANQGSEA. The ends were cut back, 3 bases at V and 5 bases at J, with 10 bases in the middle. This CDR3 comprises 12 residues.

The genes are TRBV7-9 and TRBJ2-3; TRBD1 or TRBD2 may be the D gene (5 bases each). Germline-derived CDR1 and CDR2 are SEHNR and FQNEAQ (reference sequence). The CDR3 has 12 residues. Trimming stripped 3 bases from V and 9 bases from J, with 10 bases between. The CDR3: CASSFPEGTQYF. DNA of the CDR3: TGTGCCAGCAGCTTCCCAGAGGGGACGCAGTATTTT.

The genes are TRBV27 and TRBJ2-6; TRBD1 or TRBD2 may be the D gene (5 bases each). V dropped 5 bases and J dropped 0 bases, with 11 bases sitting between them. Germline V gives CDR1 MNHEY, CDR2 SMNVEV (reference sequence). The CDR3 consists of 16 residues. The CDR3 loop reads CASSPGTGSGANVLTF. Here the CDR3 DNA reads TGTGCCAGCAGTCCCGGGACGGGCTCTGGGGCCAACGTCCTGACTTTC.

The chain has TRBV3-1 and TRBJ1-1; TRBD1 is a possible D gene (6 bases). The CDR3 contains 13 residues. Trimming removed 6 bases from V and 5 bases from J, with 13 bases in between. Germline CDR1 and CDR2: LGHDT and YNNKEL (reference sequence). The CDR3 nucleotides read TGTGCCAGCAGACCTACAGGGTTGACTGAAGCTTTCTTT. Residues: CASRPTGLTEAFF.

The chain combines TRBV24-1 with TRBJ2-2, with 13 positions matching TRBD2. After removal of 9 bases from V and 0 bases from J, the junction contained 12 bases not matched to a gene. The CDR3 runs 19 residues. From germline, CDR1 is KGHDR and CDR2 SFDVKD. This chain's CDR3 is CATRGGTSGTTANTGELFF. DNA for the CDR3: TGTGCCACCCGCGGGGGGACTAGCGGGACCACCGCGAACACCGGGGAGCTGTTTTTT.

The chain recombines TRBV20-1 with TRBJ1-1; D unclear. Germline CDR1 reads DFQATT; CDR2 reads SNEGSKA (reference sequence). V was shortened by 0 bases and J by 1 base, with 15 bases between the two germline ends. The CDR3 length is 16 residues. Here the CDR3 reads CSARDLERSKNTEAFF. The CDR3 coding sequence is TGCAGTGCTAGAGATCTAGAAAGGAGTAAGAACACTGAAGCTTTCTTT.

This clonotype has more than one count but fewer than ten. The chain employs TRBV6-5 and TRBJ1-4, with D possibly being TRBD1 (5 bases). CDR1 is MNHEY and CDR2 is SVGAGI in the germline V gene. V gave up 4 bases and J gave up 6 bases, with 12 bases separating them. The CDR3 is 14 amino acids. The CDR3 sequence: CASSSSRVDEKLFF. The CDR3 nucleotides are TGTGCCAGCAGTTCTTCCAGGGTGGATGAAAAACTGTTTTTT.

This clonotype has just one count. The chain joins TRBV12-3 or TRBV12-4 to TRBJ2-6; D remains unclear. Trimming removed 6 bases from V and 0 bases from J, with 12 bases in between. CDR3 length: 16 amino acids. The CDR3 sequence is CASRPQAHSGANVLTF. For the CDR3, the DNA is TGTGCCAGCAGACCTCAAGCACACTCTGGGGCCAACGTCCTGACTTTC.

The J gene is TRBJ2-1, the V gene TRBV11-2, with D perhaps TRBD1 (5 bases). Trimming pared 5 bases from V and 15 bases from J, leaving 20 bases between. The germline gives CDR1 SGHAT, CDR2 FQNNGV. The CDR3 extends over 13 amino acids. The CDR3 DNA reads TGTGCCAGCAGCCTTAGGGGCGGAGACTGGACGTTCTTC. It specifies CASSLRGGDWTFF.

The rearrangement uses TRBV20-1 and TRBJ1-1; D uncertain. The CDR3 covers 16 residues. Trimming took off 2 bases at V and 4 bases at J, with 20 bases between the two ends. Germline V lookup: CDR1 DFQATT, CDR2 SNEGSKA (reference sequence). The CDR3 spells CSARTLNGHRGTEAFF. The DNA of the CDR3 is TGCAGTGCTAGAACGCTGAATGGGCACCGTGGCACTGAAGCTTTCTTT.

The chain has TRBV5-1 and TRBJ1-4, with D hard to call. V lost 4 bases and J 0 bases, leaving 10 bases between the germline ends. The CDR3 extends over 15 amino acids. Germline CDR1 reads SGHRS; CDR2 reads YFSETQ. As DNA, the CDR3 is TGCGCCAGCAGCCCAGAGGGTGCAACTAATGAAAAACTGTTTTTT. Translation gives CASSPEGATNEKLFF.

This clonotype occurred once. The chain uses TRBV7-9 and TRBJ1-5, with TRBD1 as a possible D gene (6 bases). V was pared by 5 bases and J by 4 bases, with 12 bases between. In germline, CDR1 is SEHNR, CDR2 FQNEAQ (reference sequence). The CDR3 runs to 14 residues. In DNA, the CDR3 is TGTGCCAGCAGCGGACCGGGGGCGAATCAGCCCCAGCATTTT. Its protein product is CASSGPGANQPQHF.

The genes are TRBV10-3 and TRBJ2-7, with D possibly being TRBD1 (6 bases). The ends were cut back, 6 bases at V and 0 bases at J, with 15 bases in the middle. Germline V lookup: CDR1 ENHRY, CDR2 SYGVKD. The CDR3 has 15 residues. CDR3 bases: TGTGCCATCAGACCGGGACAACTAACCTCCTACGAGCAGTACTTC. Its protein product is CAIRPGQLTSYEQYF.

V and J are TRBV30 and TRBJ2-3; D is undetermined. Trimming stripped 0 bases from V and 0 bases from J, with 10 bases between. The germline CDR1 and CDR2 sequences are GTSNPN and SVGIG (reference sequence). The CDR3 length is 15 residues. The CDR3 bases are TGTGCCTGGAGTGTGAGGCGGTCTAGCACAGATACGCAGTATTTT. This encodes CAWSVRRSSTDTQYF. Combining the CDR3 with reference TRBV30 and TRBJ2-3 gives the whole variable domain SQTIHQWPATLVQPVGSPLSLECTVEGTSNPNLYWYRQAAGRGLQLLFYSVGIGQISSEVPQNLSASRPQDRQFILSSKKLLLSDSGFYLCAWSVRRSSTDTQYFGPGTRLTVL.

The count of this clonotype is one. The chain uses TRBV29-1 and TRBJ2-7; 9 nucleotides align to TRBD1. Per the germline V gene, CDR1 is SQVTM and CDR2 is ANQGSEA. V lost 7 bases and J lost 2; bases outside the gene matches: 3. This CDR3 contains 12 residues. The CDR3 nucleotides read TGCAGCGCCGGGACAGGGCCCTACGAGCAGTACTTC. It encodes CSAGTGPYEQYF.

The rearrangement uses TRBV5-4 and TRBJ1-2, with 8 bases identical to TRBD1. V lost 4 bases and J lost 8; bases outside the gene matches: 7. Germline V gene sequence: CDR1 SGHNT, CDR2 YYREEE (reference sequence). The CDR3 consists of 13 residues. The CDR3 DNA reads TGTGCCAGCAGCGGACAGGGATCAATCGGCTACACCTTC. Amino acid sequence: CASSGQGSIGYTF.

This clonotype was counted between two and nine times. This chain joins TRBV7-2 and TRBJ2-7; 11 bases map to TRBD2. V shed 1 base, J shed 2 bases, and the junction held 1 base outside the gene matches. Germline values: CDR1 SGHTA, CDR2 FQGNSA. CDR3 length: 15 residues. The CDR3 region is CASSLGLAGPYEQYF. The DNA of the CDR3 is TGTGCCAGCAGCTTAGGACTAGCGGGACCCTACGAGCAGTACTTC.